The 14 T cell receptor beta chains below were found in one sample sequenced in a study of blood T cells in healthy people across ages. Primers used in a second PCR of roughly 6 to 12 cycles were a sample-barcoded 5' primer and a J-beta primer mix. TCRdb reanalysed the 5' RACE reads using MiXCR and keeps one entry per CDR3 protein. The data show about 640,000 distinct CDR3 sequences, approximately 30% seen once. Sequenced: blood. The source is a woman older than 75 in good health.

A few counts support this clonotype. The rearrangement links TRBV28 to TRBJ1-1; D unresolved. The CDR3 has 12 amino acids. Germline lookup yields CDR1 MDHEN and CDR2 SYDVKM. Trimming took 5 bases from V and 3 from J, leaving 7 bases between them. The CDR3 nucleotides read TGTGCCAGCAGTCTGATCCACACTGAAGCTTTCTTT. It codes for CASSLIHTEAFF.

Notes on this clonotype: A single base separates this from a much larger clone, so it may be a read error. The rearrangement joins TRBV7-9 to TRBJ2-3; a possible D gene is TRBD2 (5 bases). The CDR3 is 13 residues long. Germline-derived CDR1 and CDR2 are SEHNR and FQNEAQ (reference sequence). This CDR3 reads CAGSVIRGDTQYF. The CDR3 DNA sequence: TGTGCCGGCAGCGTTATACGGGGAGATACGCAGTATTTT. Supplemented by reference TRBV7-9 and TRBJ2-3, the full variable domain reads DTGVSQNPRHKITKRGQNVTFRCDPISEHNRLYWYRQTLGQGPEFLTYFQNEAQLEKSRLLSDRFSAERPKGSFSTLEIQRTEQGDSAMYLCAGSVIRGDTQYFGPGTRLTVL.

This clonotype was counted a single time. The CDR3 DNA reads TGTGCCATTTCCCCCGGGGGATCCACTGAAGCTTTCTTT. Residues: CAISPGGSTEAFF. The chain joins TRBV6-5 to TRBJ1-1; tentatively, D is TRBD1 (5 bases). This CDR3 contains 13 residues. CDR1 MNHEY and CDR2 SVGAGI come from the germline V gene. The V end lost 10 bases, the J end lost 4 bases, and 16 bases lay between the germline ends.

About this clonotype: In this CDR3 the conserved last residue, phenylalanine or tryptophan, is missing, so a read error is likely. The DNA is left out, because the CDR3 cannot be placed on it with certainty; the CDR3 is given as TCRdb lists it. The CDR3 protein is CASSLVVLGYTFGS. The J gene is TRBJ2-1, the V gene TRBV7-2. Germline lookup yields CDR1 SGHTA and CDR2 FQGNSA. Both ends counted, the CDR3 spans 14 residues.

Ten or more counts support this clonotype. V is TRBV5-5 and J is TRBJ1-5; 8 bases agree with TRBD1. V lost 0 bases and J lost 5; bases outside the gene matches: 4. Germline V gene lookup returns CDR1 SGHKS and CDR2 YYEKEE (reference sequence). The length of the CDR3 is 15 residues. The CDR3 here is CASSLAGGADQPQHF. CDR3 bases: TGTGCCAGCAGCTTGGCAGGGGGCGCGGATCAGCCCCAGCATTTT.

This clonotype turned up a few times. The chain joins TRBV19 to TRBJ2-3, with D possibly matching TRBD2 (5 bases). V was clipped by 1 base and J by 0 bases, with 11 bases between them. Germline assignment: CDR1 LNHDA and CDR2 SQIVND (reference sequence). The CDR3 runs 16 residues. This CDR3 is CASSIASRGSTDTQYF. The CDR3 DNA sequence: TGTGCCAGTAGTATAGCCTCAAGAGGGAGCACAGATACGCAGTATTTT.

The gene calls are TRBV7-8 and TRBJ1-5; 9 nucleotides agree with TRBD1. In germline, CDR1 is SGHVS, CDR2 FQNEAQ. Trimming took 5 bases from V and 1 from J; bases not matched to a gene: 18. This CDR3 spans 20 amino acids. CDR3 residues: CASSPSRGTGSLLSNQPQHF. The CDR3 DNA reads TGTGCCAGCAGCCCTTCGAGGGGGACAGGGTCTCTTCTGAGCAATCAGCCCCAGCATTTT.

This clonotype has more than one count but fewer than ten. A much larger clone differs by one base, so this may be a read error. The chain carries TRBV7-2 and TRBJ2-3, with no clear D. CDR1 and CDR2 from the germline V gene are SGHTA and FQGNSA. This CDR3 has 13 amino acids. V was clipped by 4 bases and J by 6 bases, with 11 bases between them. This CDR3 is CASSSGSGDTQYF. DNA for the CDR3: TGTGCCAGCAGCTCCGGATCTGGTGATACGCAGTATTTT.

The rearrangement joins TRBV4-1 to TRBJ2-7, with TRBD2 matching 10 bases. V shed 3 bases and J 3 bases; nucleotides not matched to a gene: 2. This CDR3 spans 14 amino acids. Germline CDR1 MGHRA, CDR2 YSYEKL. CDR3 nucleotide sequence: TGCGCCAGCAGCCACTGGACTAGCGGCTACGAGCAGTACTTC. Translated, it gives CASSHWTSGYEQYF.

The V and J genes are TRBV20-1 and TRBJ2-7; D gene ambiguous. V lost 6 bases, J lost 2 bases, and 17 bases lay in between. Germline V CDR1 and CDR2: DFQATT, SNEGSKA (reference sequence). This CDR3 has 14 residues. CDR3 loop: CSADPVVGTYEQYF. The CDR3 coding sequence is TGCAGTGCAGACCCAGTTGTAGGAACCTACGAGCAGTACTTC.

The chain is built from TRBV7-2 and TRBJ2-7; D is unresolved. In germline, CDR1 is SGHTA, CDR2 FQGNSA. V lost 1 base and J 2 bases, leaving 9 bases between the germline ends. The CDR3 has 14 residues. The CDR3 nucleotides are TGTGCCAGCAGCTTAGTGCCCGTAACCTACGAGCAGTACTTC. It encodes CASSLVPVTYEQYF.

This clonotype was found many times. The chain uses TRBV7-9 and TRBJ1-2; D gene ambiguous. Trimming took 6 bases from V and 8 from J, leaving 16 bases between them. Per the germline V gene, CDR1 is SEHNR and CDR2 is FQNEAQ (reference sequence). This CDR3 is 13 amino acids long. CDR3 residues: CASRIAAEGGYTF. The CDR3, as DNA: TGTGCCAGCAGAATAGCGGCAGAGGGAGGCTACACCTTC.

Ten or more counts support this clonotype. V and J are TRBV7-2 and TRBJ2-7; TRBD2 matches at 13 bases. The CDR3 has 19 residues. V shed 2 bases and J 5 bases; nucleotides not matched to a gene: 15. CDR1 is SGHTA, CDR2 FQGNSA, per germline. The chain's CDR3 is CASSLFLGPRGLAGNEQYF. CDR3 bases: TGTGCCAGCAGCTTATTCTTGGGCCCGCGGGGACTAGCGGGGAACGAGCAGTACTTC.

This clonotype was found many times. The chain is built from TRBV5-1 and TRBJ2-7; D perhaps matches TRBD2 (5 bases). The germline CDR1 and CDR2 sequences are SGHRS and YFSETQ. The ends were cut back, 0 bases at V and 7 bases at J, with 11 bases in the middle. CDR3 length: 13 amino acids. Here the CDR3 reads CASSLDSGLEQYF. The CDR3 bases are TGCGCCAGCAGCTTGGACAGCGGCCTGGAGCAGTACTTC.